Listed below are T cell receptor beta chains from one sample, sequenced in a study of cytomegalovirus exposure and HLA in healthy donors. Libraries were prepared by immunoSEQ multiplex PCR; TCRdb keeps only in-frame clonotypes and omits some of them. Among 100,000 to 150,000 clones listed, around 76% were seen once. The specimen sequenced was PBMCs. The receptors here all came from a woman aged 45-65 years in good health and CMV-seronegative. CDR3s include the opening cysteine and the closing phenylalanine or tryptophan. Fields, in order: D gene, clone size, J gene, V gene, CDR3 DNA, CDR3 protein. D genes are given only for firm matches. Size is stated for part of the rows, as once, few or many counts, or as a class when the clone is expanded.

d_call: .
clone_size: .
j_call: TRBJ2-1
v_call: TRBV5-4
cdr3_nt: TGTGCCAGCAGCACCCTAGAGAATGAGCAGTTCTTC
cdr3_aa: CASSTLENEQFF

d_call: .
clone_size: once
j_call: TRBJ2-7
v_call: TRBV10-2
cdr3_nt: TGCGCCAGCAGTGAGTCTGCAGGGATGGAATACGAGCAGTACTTC
cdr3_aa: CASSESAGMEYEQYF

d_call: TRBD2
clone_size: .
j_call: TRBJ2-4
v_call: TRBV4-1
cdr3_nt: TGCGCCAGCAGCGCCGGGACTAGCCCAGAAAACATTCAGTACTTC
cdr3_aa: CASSAGTSPENIQYF

d_call: TRBD1
clone_size: .
j_call: TRBJ2-7
v_call: TRBV28
cdr3_nt: TGTGCCAGCAGTTGGACCTTCGACAGGGGGGACTACGAGCAGTACTTC
cdr3_aa: CASSWTFDRGDYEQYF

d_call: .
clone_size: .
j_call: TRBJ1-1
v_call: TRBV6-6
cdr3_nt: TGTGCCAGCAGTTACAGCAAAAGCCCTGAAGCTTTCTTT
cdr3_aa: CASSYSKSPEAFF

d_call: TRBD1
clone_size: .
j_call: TRBJ1-2
v_call: TRBV5-1
cdr3_nt: TGCGCCAGCAGCTCGGACGACAGGGGGTATTATGGCTACACCTTC
cdr3_aa: CASSSDDRGYYGYTF

d_call: TRBD1
clone_size: .
j_call: TRBJ2-7
v_call: TRBV9
cdr3_nt: TGTGCCAGCAGCCCAAGCAGTGGAGACAGGGGCCACGAGCAGTACTTC
cdr3_aa: CASSPSSGDRGHEQYF

d_call: .
clone_size: .
j_call: TRBJ2-7
v_call: TRBV10-1
cdr3_nt: TGCGCCATTTGTCCCCCGGAGGAGCAGTACTTC
cdr3_aa: CAICPPEEQYF

d_call: TRBD1
clone_size: .
j_call: TRBJ1-2
v_call: TRBV4-1
cdr3_nt: TGCGCCAGCAGCCAAGGTGACAGGGGAGCGGCTGGCTACACCTTC
cdr3_aa: CASSQGDRGAAGYTF

d_call: .
clone_size: .
j_call: TRBJ2-5
v_call: TRBV28
cdr3_nt: TGTGCCAGCAGGGGGACACCCCAAGAGACCCAGTACTTC
cdr3_aa: CASRGTPQETQYF

d_call: TRBD1
clone_size: .
j_call: TRBJ2-7
v_call: TRBV4-1
cdr3_nt: TGCGCCAGCAGCCAAGTGGGTCGCAAGGGGGCACAGTCCTACGAGCAGTACTTC
cdr3_aa: CASSQVGRKGAQSYEQYF

d_call: TRBD2
clone_size: .
j_call: TRBJ2-7
v_call: TRBV28
cdr3_nt: TGTGCCAGCAGTCCATCTAGCGGGAGGGAGCAGTACTTC
cdr3_aa: CASSPSSGREQYF

d_call: .
clone_size: .
j_call: TRBJ1-1
v_call: TRBV29-1
cdr3_nt: TGCAGCGCCTCGGGACAGAACACTGAAGCTTTCTTT
cdr3_aa: CSASGQNTEAFF

d_call: TRBD1
clone_size: .
j_call: TRBJ2-7
v_call: TRBV7-9
cdr3_nt: TGTGCCAGCAGTCGCGGACAGGCCTACTACGAGCAGTACTTC
cdr3_aa: CASSRGQAYYEQYF

d_call: .
clone_size: .
j_call: TRBJ1-5
v_call: TRBV28
cdr3_nt: TGTGCCAGCAGTTTATGGAGGGATCAGCCCCAGCATTTT
cdr3_aa: CASSLWRDQPQHF

d_call: .
clone_size: .
j_call: TRBJ1-3
v_call: TRBV6-4
cdr3_nt: TGTGCCAGCGGATTCTCGGACAGAAGGGCGAGAAACACCATATATTTT
cdr3_aa: CASGFSDRRARNTIYF

d_call: TRBD2
clone_size: .
j_call: TRBJ2-1
v_call: TRBV30
cdr3_nt: TGTGCCTGGAGTCTCCTAGCGGGATCCTACAATGAGCAGTTCTTC
cdr3_aa: CAWSLLAGSYNEQFF

d_call: TRBD1
clone_size: .
j_call: TRBJ2-7
v_call: TRBV19
cdr3_nt: TGTGCCAGTAGCAAGGGGACAGCCTCCTACGAGCAGTACTTC
cdr3_aa: CASSKGTASYEQYF

d_call: .
clone_size: .
j_call: TRBJ1-2
v_call: TRBV30
cdr3_nt: TGTGCCTGGAGTGTATCTAGTAACTATGGCTACACCTTC
cdr3_aa: CAWSVSSNYGYTF

d_call: .
clone_size: .
j_call: TRBJ1-5
v_call: TRBV2
cdr3_nt: TGTGCCAGCATGGTACATCCCCCCTCTGTAAGCAATCAGCCCCAGCATTTT
cdr3_aa: CASMVHPPSVSNQPQHF

d_call: .
clone_size: .
j_call: TRBJ2-5
v_call: TRBV29-1
cdr3_nt: TGCAGCGTTGAGGCAGGGCCGAAGACCCAGTACTTC
cdr3_aa: CSVEAGPKTQYF

d_call: .
clone_size: .
j_call: TRBJ2-2
v_call: TRBV19
cdr3_nt: TGTGCCAGTAGTATCGATCTTTTGGGAGGTTCCACCGGGGAGCTGTTTTTT
cdr3_aa: CASSIDLLGGSTGELFF